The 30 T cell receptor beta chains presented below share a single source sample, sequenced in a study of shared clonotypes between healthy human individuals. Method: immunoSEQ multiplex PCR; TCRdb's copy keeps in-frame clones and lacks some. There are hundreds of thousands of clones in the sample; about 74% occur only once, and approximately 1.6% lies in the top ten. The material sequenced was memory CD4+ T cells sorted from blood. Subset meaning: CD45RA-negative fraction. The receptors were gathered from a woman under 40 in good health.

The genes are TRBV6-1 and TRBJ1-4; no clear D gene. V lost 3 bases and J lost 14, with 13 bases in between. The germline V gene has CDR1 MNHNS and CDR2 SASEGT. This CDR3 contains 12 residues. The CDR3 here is CASSDPPVSLFF. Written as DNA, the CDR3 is TGTGCCAGCAGTGACCCCCCAGTTAGTCTGTTTTTT.

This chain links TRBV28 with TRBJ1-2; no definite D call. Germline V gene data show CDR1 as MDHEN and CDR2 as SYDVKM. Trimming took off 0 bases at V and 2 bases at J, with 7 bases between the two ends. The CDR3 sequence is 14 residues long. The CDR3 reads CASSLWVVNYGYTF. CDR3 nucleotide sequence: TGTGCCAGCAGTTTATGGGTCGTAAACTATGGCTACACCTTC.

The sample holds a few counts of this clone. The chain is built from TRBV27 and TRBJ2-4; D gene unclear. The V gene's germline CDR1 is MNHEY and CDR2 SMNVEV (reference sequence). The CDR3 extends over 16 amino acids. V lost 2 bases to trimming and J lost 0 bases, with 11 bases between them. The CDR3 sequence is CASSLLGSEAKNIQYF. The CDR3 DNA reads TGTGCCAGCAGTTTACTCGGGTCGGAAGCCAAAAACATTCAGTACTTC.

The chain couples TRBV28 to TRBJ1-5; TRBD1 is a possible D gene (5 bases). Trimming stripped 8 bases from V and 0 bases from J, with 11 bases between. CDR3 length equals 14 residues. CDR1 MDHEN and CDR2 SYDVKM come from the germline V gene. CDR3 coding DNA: TGTGCCAGCCGACAGTTCAATAGCAATCAGCCCCAGCATTTT. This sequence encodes CASRQFNSNQPQHF.

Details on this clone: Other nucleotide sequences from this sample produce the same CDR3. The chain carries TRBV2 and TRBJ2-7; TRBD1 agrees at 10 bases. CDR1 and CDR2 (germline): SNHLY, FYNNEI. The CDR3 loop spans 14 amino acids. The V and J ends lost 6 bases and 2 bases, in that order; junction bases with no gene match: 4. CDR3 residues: CASSRDRGAYEQYF. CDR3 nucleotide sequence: TGTGCCAGCAGCCGGGACAGGGGAGCCTACGAGCAGTACTTC. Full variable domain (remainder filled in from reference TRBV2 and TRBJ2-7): EPEVTQTPSHQVTQMGQEVILRCVPISNHLYFYWYRQILGQKVEFLVSFYNNEISEKSEIFDDQFSVERPDGSNFTLKIRSTKLEDSAMYFCASSRDRGAYEQYFGPGTRLTVT.

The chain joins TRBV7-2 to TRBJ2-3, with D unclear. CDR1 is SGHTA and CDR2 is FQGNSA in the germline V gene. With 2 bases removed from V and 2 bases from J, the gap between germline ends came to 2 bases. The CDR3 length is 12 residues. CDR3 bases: TGTGCCAGCAGCTTACACACAGATACGCAGTATTTT. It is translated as CASSLHTDTQYF.

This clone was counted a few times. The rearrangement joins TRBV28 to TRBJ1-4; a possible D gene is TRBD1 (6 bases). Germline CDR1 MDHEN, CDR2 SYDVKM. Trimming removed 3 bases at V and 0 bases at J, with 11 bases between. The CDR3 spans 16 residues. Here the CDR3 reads CASSFSQGATNEKLFF. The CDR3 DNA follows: TGTGCCAGCAGTTTTTCACAGGGTGCAACTAATGAAAAACTGTTTTTT.

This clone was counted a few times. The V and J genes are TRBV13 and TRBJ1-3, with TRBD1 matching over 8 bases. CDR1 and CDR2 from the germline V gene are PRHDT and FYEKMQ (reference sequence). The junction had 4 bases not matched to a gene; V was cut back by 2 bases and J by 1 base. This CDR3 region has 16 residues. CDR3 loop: CASSLNRGISGNTIYF. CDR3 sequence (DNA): TGTGCCAGCAGCTTAAACAGGGGGATTTCTGGAAACACCATATATTTT.

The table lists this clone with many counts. The CDR3 here is CASSRKQGPRQPQHF. The CDR3 nucleotides are TGTGCCAGCAGCCGCAAACAGGGGCCGAGGCAGCCCCAGCATTTT. The chain carries TRBV7-8 and TRBJ1-5, with 7 bases identical to TRBD1. The V gene end was trimmed by 5 bases and the J gene end by 7 bases; junction bases not matched to a gene: 11. Germline CDR1 and CDR2: SGHVS and FQNEAQ. The CDR3 sequence is 15 residues long.

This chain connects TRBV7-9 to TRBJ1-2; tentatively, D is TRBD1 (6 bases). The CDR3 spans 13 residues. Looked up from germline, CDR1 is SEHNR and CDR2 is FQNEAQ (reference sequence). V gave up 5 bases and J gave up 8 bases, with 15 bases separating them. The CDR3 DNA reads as TGTGCCAGCAGCGACAGGAACTGGGGCGGCTACACCTTC. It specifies CASSDRNWGGYTF.

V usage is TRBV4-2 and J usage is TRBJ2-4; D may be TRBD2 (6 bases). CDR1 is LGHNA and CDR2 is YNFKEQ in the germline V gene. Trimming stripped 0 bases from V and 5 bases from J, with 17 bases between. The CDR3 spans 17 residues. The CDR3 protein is CASSQDWTTSAENIQYF. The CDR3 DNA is TGTGCCAGCAGCCAAGATTGGACTACCAGTGCCGAAAACATTCAGTACTTC.

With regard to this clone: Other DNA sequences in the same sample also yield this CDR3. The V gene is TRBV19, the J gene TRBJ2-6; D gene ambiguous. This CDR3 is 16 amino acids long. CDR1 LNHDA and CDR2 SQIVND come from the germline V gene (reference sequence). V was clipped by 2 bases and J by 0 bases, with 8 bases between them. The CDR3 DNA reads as TGTGCCAGTAGTATATGGCGCGGCTCTGGGGCCAACGTCCTGACTTTC. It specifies CASSIWRGSGANVLTF.

DNA of the CDR3: TGCAGCGTTGAAGGTTCCACGACGGGAAACACCATATATTTT. Residues: CSVEGSTTGNTIYF. The chain recombines TRBV29-1 with TRBJ1-3; D not certain. Trimming removed 1 base at V and 4 bases at J, with 11 bases between. The CDR3 length is 14 residues. Germline V CDR1 and CDR2: SQVTM, ANQGSEA.

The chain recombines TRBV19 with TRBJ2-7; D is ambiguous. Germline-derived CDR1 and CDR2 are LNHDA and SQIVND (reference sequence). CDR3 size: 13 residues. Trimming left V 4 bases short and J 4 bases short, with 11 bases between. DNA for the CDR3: TGTGCCAGTAGTAACCAACCCATGTACGAGCAGTACTTC. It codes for CASSNQPMYEQYF. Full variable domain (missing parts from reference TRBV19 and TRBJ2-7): DGGITQSPKYLFRKEGQNVTLSCEQNLNHDAMYWYRQDPGQGLRLIYYSQIVNDFQKGDIAEGYSVSREKKESFPLTVTSAQKNPTAFYLCASSNQPMYEQYFGPGTRLTVT.

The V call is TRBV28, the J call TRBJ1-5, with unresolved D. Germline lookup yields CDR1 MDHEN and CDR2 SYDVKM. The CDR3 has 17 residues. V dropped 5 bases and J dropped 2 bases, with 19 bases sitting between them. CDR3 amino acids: CASSTPRSSGGNQPQHF. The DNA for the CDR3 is TGTGCCAGCAGTACTCCCCGGAGCTCCGGAGGCAATCAGCCCCAGCATTTT.

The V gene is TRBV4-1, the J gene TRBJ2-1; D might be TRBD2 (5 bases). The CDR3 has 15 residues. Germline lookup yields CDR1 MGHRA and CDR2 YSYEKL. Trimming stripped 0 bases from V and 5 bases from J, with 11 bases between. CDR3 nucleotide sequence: TGCGCCAGCAGCCAAGATCGGGAACTTGACAATGAGCAGTTCTTC. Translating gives CASSQDRELDNEQFF.

CDR3 amino acids: CASSLAPVNTEAFF. CDR3 DNA: TGTGCCAGCAGCTTAGCCCCGGTGAACACTGAAGCTTTCTTT. The rearrangement links TRBV11-2 to TRBJ1-1; D gene unclear. The CDR3 is 14 residues long. V dropped 1 base and J dropped 0 bases, with 6 bases sitting between them. Germline lookup yields CDR1 SGHAT and CDR2 FQNNGV. The complete variable domain, with remaining parts taken from reference TRBV11-2 and TRBJ1-1, reads EAGVAQSPRYKIIEKRQSVAFWCNPISGHATLYWYQQILGQGPKLLIQFQNNGVVDDSQLPKDRFSAERLKGVDSTLKIQPAKLEDSAVYLCASSLAPVNTEAFFGQGTRLTVV.

Here the CDR3 DNA reads TGTGCCAGCAGTTCGTTCAGACAAAACACCATATATTTT. Residues: CASSSFRQNTIYF. The chain couples TRBV6-5 to TRBJ1-3; D is uncertain. Germline-derived CDR1 and CDR2 are MNHEY and SVGAGI. Trimming cost V 4 bases and J 6 bases, with 10 bases left between them. The CDR3 runs to 13 residues.

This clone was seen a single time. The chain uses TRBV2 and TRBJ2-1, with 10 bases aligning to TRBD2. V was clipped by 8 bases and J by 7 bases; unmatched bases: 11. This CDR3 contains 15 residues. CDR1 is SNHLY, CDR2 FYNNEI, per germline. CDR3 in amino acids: CASGSGTSGKNEQFF. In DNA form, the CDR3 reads TGTGCCAGCGGAAGCGGAACTAGCGGGAAGAATGAGCAGTTCTTC.

CDR3 amino acids: CASSWAGREEQYF. Written as DNA, the CDR3 is TGTGCCAGCAGTTGGGCAGGGCGGGAGGAGCAGTACTTC. The chain has TRBV27 and TRBJ2-7; 7 nucleotides align to TRBD2. The CDR3 extends over 13 amino acids. The J segment lost 7 bases and the V segment lost 4 bases, leaving 7 bases of the junction unmatched. The germline gives CDR1 MNHEY, CDR2 SMNVEV (reference sequence).

The CDR3 DNA is TGTGCCAGCATGACCGGACGGAGCAATCAGCCCCAGCATTTT. Its protein is CASMTGRSNQPQHF. The chain links TRBV21-1 to TRBJ1-5. TRBV21-1 is annotated as a pseudogene. The length of the CDR3 is 14 residues.

CDR3 bases: TGTGCCAGCAGCTCGACAGGGGCCGTCTCCTACGAGCAGTACTTC. The encoded protein is CASSSTGAVSYEQYF. This sequence joins TRBV2 and TRBJ2-7; 8 bases fit TRBD1. CDR3 length: 15 amino acids. Germline CDR1 is SNHLY and CDR2 is FYNNEI. V dropped 6 bases and J dropped 0; count of bases not matched to a gene: 7.

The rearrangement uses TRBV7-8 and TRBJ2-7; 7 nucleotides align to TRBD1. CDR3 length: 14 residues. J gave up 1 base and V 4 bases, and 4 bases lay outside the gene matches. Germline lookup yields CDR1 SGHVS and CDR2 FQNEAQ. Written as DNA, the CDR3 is TGTGCCAGCAGCTCGGGACAGTTATCCTACGAGCAGTACTTC. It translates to CASSSGQLSYEQYF.

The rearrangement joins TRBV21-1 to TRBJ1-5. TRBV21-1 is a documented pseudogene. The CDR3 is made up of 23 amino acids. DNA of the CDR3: TGTGCCAGCAGCCGCCAACAGGGGTGGGAGCGGGACGATTCCTTTTATAGCAATCAGCCCCAGCATTTT. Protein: CASSRQQGWERDDSFYSNQPQHF.

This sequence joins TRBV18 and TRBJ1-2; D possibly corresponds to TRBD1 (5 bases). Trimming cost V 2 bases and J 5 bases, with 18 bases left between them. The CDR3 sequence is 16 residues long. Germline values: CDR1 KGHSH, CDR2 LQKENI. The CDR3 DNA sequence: TGTGCCAGCTCACCAGGGGCAGGTCGAGAGTCATATGGCTACACCTTC. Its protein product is CASSPGAGRESYGYTF. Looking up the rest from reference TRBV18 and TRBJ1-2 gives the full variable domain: NAGVMQNPRHLVRRRGQEARLRCSPMKGHSHVYWYRQLPEEGLKFMVYLQKENIIDESGMPKERFSAEFPKEGPSILRIQQVVRGDSAAYFCASSPGAGRESYGYTFGSGTRLTVV.

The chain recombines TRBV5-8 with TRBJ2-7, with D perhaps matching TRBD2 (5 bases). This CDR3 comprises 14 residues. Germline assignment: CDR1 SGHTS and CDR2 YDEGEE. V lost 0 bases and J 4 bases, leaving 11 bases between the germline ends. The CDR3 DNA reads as TGTGCCAGCAGCTTGGGGAGCGGCCCTTACGAGCAGTACTTC. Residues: CASSLGSGPYEQYF.

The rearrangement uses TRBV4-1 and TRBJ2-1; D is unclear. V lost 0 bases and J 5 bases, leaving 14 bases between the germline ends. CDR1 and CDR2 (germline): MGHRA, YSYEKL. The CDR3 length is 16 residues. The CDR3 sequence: CASSQDNVGNDNEQFF. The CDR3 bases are TGCGCCAGCAGCCAAGATAATGTAGGCAATGACAATGAGCAGTTCTTC.

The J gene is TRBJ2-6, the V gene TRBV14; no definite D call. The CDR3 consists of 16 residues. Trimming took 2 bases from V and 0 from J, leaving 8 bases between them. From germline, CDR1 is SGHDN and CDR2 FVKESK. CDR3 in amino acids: CASSQILYSGANVLTF. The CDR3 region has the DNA TGTGCCAGCAGCCAAATCCTGTACTCTGGGGCCAACGTCCTGACTTTC.

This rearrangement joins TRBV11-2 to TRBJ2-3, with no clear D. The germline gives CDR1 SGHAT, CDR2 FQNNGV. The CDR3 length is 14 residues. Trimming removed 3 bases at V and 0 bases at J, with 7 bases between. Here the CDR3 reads CASSFWESTDTQYF. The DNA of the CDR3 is TGTGCCAGCAGCTTTTGGGAAAGCACAGATACGCAGTATTTT. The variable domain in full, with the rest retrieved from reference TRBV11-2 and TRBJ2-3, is EAGVAQSPRYKIIEKRQSVAFWCNPISGHATLYWYQQILGQGPKLLIQFQNNGVVDDSQLPKDRFSAERLKGVDSTLKIQPAKLEDSAVYLCASSFWESTDTQYFGPGTRLTVL.

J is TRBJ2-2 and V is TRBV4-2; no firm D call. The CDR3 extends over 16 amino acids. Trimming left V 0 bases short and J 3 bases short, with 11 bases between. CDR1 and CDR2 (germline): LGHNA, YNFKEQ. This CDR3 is CASSQEVARDTGELFF. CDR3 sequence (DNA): TGTGCCAGCAGCCAAGAGGTGGCCCGAGACACCGGGGAGCTGTTTTTT.